The subject of this entry is one TCR beta chain. The protocol was immunoSEQ multiplex PCR, while the TCRdb copy is restricted to in-frame clones and leaves out a portion. Here the sample spans 2 million to 2.5 million clones, approximately 95% being singletons. This sample stems from a study of shared clonotypes between healthy human individuals. Study at large: There were three CD4 naive, three CD4 memory, two CD8 naive and one CD8 memory plates per donor.

Germline V gene sequence: CDR1 SGHNT, CDR2 YYREEE (reference sequence). The CDR3 has 16 amino acids. V lost 3 bases to trimming and J lost 4 bases, with 17 bases between them. The clonotype comes from a man aged 18 to 30 in good health. Some clones in this sample may be carry-over from other donors' samples. This chain connects TRBV5-4 to TRBJ1-5, with D perhaps TRBD1 (6 bases). Sequenced input: naive CD4+ T cells from PBMCs. The subset denotes: CD45RA+ positively selected. The CDR3 coding sequence is TGTGCCAGCAGCTACCAGATCCAGGACAGTAATCAGCCCCAGCATTTT. Its protein product is CASSYQIQDSNQPQHF.